These 30 T cell receptor beta chains share one sample of origin, sequenced in a study of cytomegalovirus exposure and HLA in healthy donors. The primer mix had 60 Vbeta and 13 Jbeta primers. The assay was immunoSEQ multiplex PCR, and TCRdb's table has in-frame clones only and misses some. Among 130,000 or so clones listed, roughly 80% were seen once. Sequenced sample: PBMCs. These receptors were collected from a female donor in good health and CMV-seronegative.

This chain links TRBV10-2 with TRBJ1-2; 12 bases agree with TRBD1. Per the germline V gene, CDR1 is WSHSY and CDR2 is SAAADI. V gave up 0 bases and J gave up 6 bases; unmatched junction bases: 8. The CDR3 is 17 residues long. CDR3 DNA sequence: TGCGCCAGCAGTGAGTCAATATGGGACAGGGGGCAGGATGGCTACACCTTC. Translated, it gives CASSESIWDRGQDGYTF.

This clone was counted a few times. V and J are TRBV2 and TRBJ1-2; 7 bases agree with TRBD1. The CDR3 runs 14 residues. Germline CDR1 and CDR2: SNHLY and FYNNEI. V shed 2 bases, J shed 6 bases, and the junction held 6 bases outside the gene matches. The CDR3 protein is CASSERQGFDGYTF. CDR3 DNA: TGTGCCAGCAGTGAAAGACAGGGTTTTGATGGCTACACCTTC.

The J gene is TRBJ2-1, the V gene TRBV6-4; 10 bases line up with TRBD2. Germline-derived CDR1 and CDR2 are MRHNA and SNTAGT. The CDR3 sequence is 16 residues long. The V and J ends lost 4 bases and 8 bases, in that order; junction bases with no gene match: 11. The chain's CDR3 is CASSVEAGGPVYEQFF. The DNA for the CDR3 is TGTGCCAGCAGTGTCGAAGCGGGAGGGCCCGTTTATGAGCAGTTCTTC.

The chain couples TRBV5-1 to TRBJ2-7; D is possibly TRBD1 (5 bases). Between the trimmed V and J ends, which lost 3 bases and 3 bases, there was a span of 7 bases. Germline CDR1 and CDR2: SGHRS and YFSETQ. The CDR3 consists of 12 residues. This CDR3 reads CASSYDSYEQYF. The DNA for the CDR3 is TGCGCCAGCAGCTACGACAGCTACGAGCAGTACTTC.

V usage is TRBV23-1 and J usage is TRBJ2-1, with D perhaps TRBD2 (6 bases). TRBV23-1 is marked as an open reading frame, function uncertain. The CDR3 length is 14 residues. Between the trimmed V and J ends, which lost 2 bases and 5 bases, there was a span of 10 bases. DNA for the CDR3: TGCGCCAGCAGTCAAAGACTAGGGGACAATGAGCAGTTCTTC. Amino acid sequence: CASSQRLGDNEQFF.

The V call is TRBV5-1, the J call TRBJ2-1; the match to TRBD1 covers 8 bases. The CDR3 is made up of 15 amino acids. In germline, CDR1 is SGHRS, CDR2 YFSETQ. Trimming removed 0 bases from V and 4 bases from J; junction bases left unmatched: 3. For the CDR3, the DNA is TGCGCCAGCAGCTTGGAGGACAGGGATTACAATGAGCAGTTCTTC. Amino acid sequence: CASSLEDRDYNEQFF.

This sequence joins TRBV9 and TRBJ1-2; D not certain. Germline lookup yields CDR1 SGDLS and CDR2 YYNGEE. The V end was cut by 4 bases, the J end by 6 bases, with 13 bases between. CDR3 length: 13 residues. The CDR3, as DNA: TGTGCCAGCAGCTATGAGGGCTCAAATGGCTACACCTTC. This gives the protein CASSYEGSNGYTF. The full variable domain, rest sourced from reference TRBV9 and TRBJ1-2, is DSGVTQTPKHLITATGQRVTLRCSPRSGDLSVYWYQQSLDQGLQFLIQYYNGEERAKGNILERFSAQQFPDLHSELNLSSLELGDSALYFCASSYEGSNGYTFGSGTRLTVV.

This sequence joins TRBV29-1 and TRBJ2-7; D remains ambiguous. V dropped 7 bases and J dropped 0 bases, with 10 bases sitting between them. Germline V CDR1 and CDR2: SQVTM, ANQGSEA. The CDR3 covers 12 residues. CDR3 bases: TGCAGCGCACGACTTAGCTCCTACGAGCAGTACTTC. Protein sequence: CSARLSSYEQYF.

The chain combines TRBV12-1 with TRBJ2-5; the table's D call, TRBD2, was not checked against the DNA. TRBV12-1 is tagged as a pseudogene. This CDR3 is built from 18 residues. The CDR3 loop is CASSLFGLAGGPQETQYF. CDR3 nucleotides: TGTGCCAGCAGCCTATTTGGGCTAGCGGGAGGTCCTCAAGAGACCCAGTACTTC.

CDR3 bases: TGTGCCAGCTCACCATCGAAGGGGCAAGGAAACACCATATATTTT. Residues: CASSPSKGQGNTIYF. V is TRBV18 and J is TRBJ1-3, with TRBD1 as a possible D gene (5 bases). The CDR3 extends over 15 amino acids. The V and J ends lost 2 bases and 4 bases respectively, with 12 bases between them. Germline-derived CDR1 and CDR2 are KGHSH and LQKENI.

The chain uses TRBV12-2 and TRBJ1-1; TRBD1 is taken as the D call from the table, unchecked against the DNA. TRBV12-2 is listed as a pseudogene. CDR3 size: 16 residues. CDR3 in amino acids: CASRPLGADRDTEAFF. The CDR3 DNA reads as TGTGCAAGTCGCCCTTTGGGGGCCGACAGGGACACTGAAGCTTTCTTT.

Only one count was recorded for this clone. The chain joins TRBV5-1 to TRBJ1-1, with 8 positions matching TRBD1. The ends lost 3 bases at V and 5 bases at J; junction bases unmatched: 3. The CDR3 runs to 13 residues. Germline V gene data show CDR1 as SGHRS and CDR2 as YFSETQ. CDR3 protein: CASSSGGKTEAFF. Here the CDR3 DNA reads TGCGCCAGCAGCTCAGGGGGCAAGACTGAAGCTTTCTTT.

The rearrangement links TRBV29-1 to TRBJ2-5, with 10 bases identical to TRBD2. The J call may be in error: the DNA end matches TRBJ2-7 better. Germline V gene data show CDR1 as SQVTM and CDR2 as ANQGSEA. The CDR3 sequence is 13 residues long. The CDR3 protein is CSVRGLAYYEQYF. The CDR3 bases are TGCAGCGTTCGGGGACTAGCGTACTACGAGCAGTACTTC.

V gene TRBV11-2 combines with J gene TRBJ2-7, with TRBD2 identical over 8 bases. Germline-derived CDR1 and CDR2 are SGHAT and FQNNGV. This CDR3 contains 14 residues. V was pared by 3 bases and J by 6 bases, with 7 bases of the junction left unmatched. This CDR3 is CASSFEAGDIEQYF. CDR3 coding DNA: TGTGCCAGCAGCTTCGAAGCGGGAGACATCGAGCAGTACTTC. Variable domain in full (rest from reference TRBV11-2 and TRBJ2-7): EAGVAQSPRYKIIEKRQSVAFWCNPISGHATLYWYQQILGQGPKLLIQFQNNGVVDDSQLPKDRFSAERLKGVDSTLKIQPAKLEDSAVYLCASSFEAGDIEQYFGPGTRLTVT.

This clone was seen once. V gene TRBV9 combines with J gene TRBJ2-5, with TRBD1 identical over 7 bases. The length of the CDR3 is 16 residues. V shed 3 bases and J 2 bases; nucleotides not matched to a gene: 10. Germline CDR1 reads SGDLS; CDR2 reads YYNGEE. The CDR3 nucleotides read TGTGCCAGCAGCGATGGGACAGCCACTAGTCAAGAGACCCAGTACTTC. As protein: CASSDGTATSQETQYF. Full variable domain (missing parts from reference TRBV9 and TRBJ2-5): DSGVTQTPKHLITATGQRVTLRCSPRSGDLSVYWYQQSLDQGLQFLIQYYNGEERAKGNILERFSAQQFPDLHSELNLSSLELGDSALYFCASSDGTATSQETQYFGPGTRLLVL.

For the CDR3, the DNA is TGTGCCAGCAGACGAACCCAGGGGGTTCTTAGCACAGATACGCAGTATTTT. Translated: CASRRTQGVLSTDTQYF. V is TRBV7-8 and J is TRBJ2-3, with 7 bases that match TRBD1. Trimming removed 6 bases from V and 0 bases from J; junction bases left unmatched: 12. The CDR3 runs 17 residues. In germline, CDR1 is SGHVS, CDR2 FQNEAQ.

This chain joins TRBV28 and TRBJ2-3; D is ambiguous. Germline assignment: CDR1 MDHEN and CDR2 SYDVKM. The CDR3 runs 11 residues. V lost 6 bases to trimming and J lost 4 bases, with 5 bases between them. CDR3 sequence: CASRGPDTQYF. CDR3 DNA sequence: TGTGCCAGCAGGGGCCCAGATACGCAGTATTTT.

The chain couples TRBV7-9 to TRBJ2-7, with 7 bases aligning to TRBD1. The length of the CDR3 is 15 residues. Germline loops: CDR1 SEHNR, CDR2 FQNEAQ (reference sequence). Trimming removed 1 base from V and 7 bases from J; junction bases left unmatched: 10. CDR3 coding DNA: TGTGCCAGCAGCTTAGTAGGGGGCAGGGATGAAGAGCAGTACTTC. Amino acid sequence: CASSLVGGRDEEQYF.

The chain joins TRBV5-1 to TRBJ2-5, with 8 bases lining up with TRBD1. Per the germline V gene, CDR1 is SGHRS and CDR2 is YFSETQ. The ends lost 3 bases at V and 3 bases at J; junction bases unmatched: 4. This CDR3 is built from 14 residues. The CDR3 loop is CASSSTGEKETQYF. The CDR3 DNA is TGCGCCAGCAGCTCGACAGGGGAGAAAGAGACCCAGTACTTC.

The V gene is TRBV2, the J gene TRBJ2-7; 7 bases align to TRBD1. The germline CDR1 and CDR2 sequences are SNHLY and FYNNEI. The CDR3 is 12 residues long. Losses at the gene ends were 5 bases for V and 5 bases for J; bases not matched to a gene: 3. CDR3: CASSSDRDEQYF. In DNA, the CDR3 is TGTGCCAGCAGTTCAGACAGGGACGAGCAGTACTTC.

The V call is TRBV6-5, the J call TRBJ1-2; no clear D. From germline, CDR1 is MNHEY and CDR2 SVGAGI. The CDR3 is 14 amino acids. V gave up 4 bases and J gave up 2 bases, with 11 bases separating them. CDR3 residues: CASSSPTVNYGYTF. In nucleotides, the CDR3 is TGTGCCAGCAGTTCCCCCACGGTGAACTATGGCTACACCTTC.

The V gene is TRBV28, the J gene TRBJ1-1; perhaps TRBD1 as D (6 bases). Between the trimmed V and J ends, which lost 1 base and 2 bases, there was a span of 8 bases. There are 14 residues in the CDR3. The V gene's germline CDR1 is MDHEN and CDR2 SYDVKM. The CDR3 region is CASSLLDSNTEAFF. As DNA, the CDR3 is TGTGCCAGCAGTTTATTGGACAGTAACACTGAAGCTTTCTTT.

V is TRBV28 and J is TRBJ1-3; D is unclear. Trimming pared 7 bases from V and 2 bases from J, leaving 12 bases between. The germline V gene has CDR1 MDHEN and CDR2 SYDVKM. CDR3 length equals 14 residues. Here the CDR3 DNA reads TGTGCCAGCACCGACCCAGGAACTGGAAACACCATATATTTT. This translates into CASTDPGTGNTIYF.

The chain joins TRBV9 to TRBJ2-1; a weak D match, TRBD2 (7 bases). The CDR3 loop spans 15 amino acids. In germline, CDR1 is SGDLS, CDR2 YYNGEE. The V gene lost 2 bases and the J gene lost 9 bases, with 18 bases spanning the gap. The chain's CDR3 is CASSVFLGGQGEQFF. The CDR3 nucleotides read TGTGCCAGCAGCGTTTTTCTGGGGGGGCAAGGTGAGCAGTTCTTC.

A few counts support this clone. V gene TRBV2 combines with J gene TRBJ1-2, with 8 bases that match TRBD1. This CDR3 has 14 residues. Germline-derived CDR1 and CDR2 are SNHLY and FYNNEI. The V gene end was trimmed by 2 bases and the J gene end by 4 bases; junction bases not matched to a gene: 3. For the CDR3, the DNA is TGTGCCAGCAGTGAACAGGGGGCCGGCTATGGCTACACCTTC. Translating it yields CASSEQGAGYGYTF.

The chain combines TRBV5-6 with TRBJ1-2; TRBD1 matches 8 bases. The CDR3 has 15 residues. From germline, CDR1 is SGHDT and CDR2 YYEEEE. V lost 1 base, J lost 4 bases, and 6 bases stayed unmatched. CDR3 in amino acids: CASSLQTGAGYGYTF. CDR3 nucleotides: TGTGCCAGCAGCTTGCAGACAGGGGCTGGCTATGGCTACACCTTC.

This clone has a single count. The chain combines TRBV14 with TRBJ1-4, with D perhaps TRBD1 (5 bases). Germline CDR1 SGHDN, CDR2 FVKESK. The CDR3 runs to 12 residues. Trimming removed 7 bases from V and 13 bases from J, with 16 bases in between. The chain's CDR3 is CASTRGIARLFF. The CDR3 DNA follows: TGTGCCAGCACCCGGGGGATAGCTAGACTGTTTTTT.

This clone was detected a few times. The chain uses TRBV7-9 and TRBJ1-6, with no clear D. Germline V gene data show CDR1 as SEHNR and CDR2 as FQNEAQ (reference sequence). The CDR3 is 15 amino acids. V gave up 3 bases and J gave up 1 base, with 7 bases separating them. CDR3 sequence (DNA): TGTGCCAGCAGCTTGAGGAGTTCCTATAATTCACCCCTCCACTTT. Amino acids: CASSLRSSYNSPLHF.

The V gene is TRBV27, the J gene TRBJ1-5; D remains unclear. V shed 4 bases and J shed 3 bases, with 4 bases lying between them. CDR1 is MNHEY, CDR2 SMNVEV, per germline (reference sequence). The CDR3 is 12 residues long. The CDR3 region is CASSSYNQPQHF. The DNA for the CDR3 is TGTGCCAGCAGTTCTTACAATCAGCCCCAGCATTTT.

This chain connects TRBV21-1 to TRBJ2-7; the D segment call TRBD2 is taken from the table without a DNA check. TRBV21-1 is a known pseudogene. This CDR3 comprises 18 residues. The CDR3 coding sequence is TGTGCCAGCAGCAAAGAGGGCGGTGTGCGGGAAGGTCCCTACGAGCAGTACTTC. Amino acid sequence: CASSKEGGVREGPYEQYF.